This TCR beta chain was captured by sequencing in a study of regulatory T cells in long-lasting Graves disease. Study-level results: Newly diagnosed patients shared 1,000 or so public clonotypes; persistent patients shared a few thousand.

Arm-PCR with iRepertoire HTBI primers amplified the CDR3 regions for these TCR beta libraries. In TCRdb, the multiplex PCR reads were re-called with MiXCR into one record per CDR3 protein. The sample yields about 540,000 distinct CDR3 sequences, approximately 12% seen once. As to this clonotype: Its antigen is unidentified.

The time point denotes: newly diagnosed GD, antithyroid drugs for less than 3 months. There was RNA extracted from PBMCs, and the TCR library was made from it. Trimming took 4 bases from V and 6 from J, leaving 19 bases between them. In germline, CDR1 is LGHDT, CDR2 YNNKEL (reference sequence). There are 15 residues in the CDR3. Separately, the same data were catalogued under a study of T cells in Graves' hyperthyroidism and ophthalmopathy. From that report: The HTBI set primed first-round TCR CDR3 RT-PCR.

Specimen: peripheral blood mononuclear cells (PBMCs), collected at new diagnosis, from a patient treated with antithyroid drugs. The TCR originated in a man aged 25-45 years with Graves disease. The chain employs TRBV3-1 and TRBJ2-7; the D gene is possibly TRBD2 (7 bases). CDR3 in DNA: TGTGCCAGCAGCCCTTCTCCGCTGGGGGGGGCCGAGCAGTACTTC. Protein: CASSPSPLGGAEQYF.